The clone carrying this TCR beta chain has a count of ten or more. This sample is drawn from a study of T cells in Graves' hyperthyroidism and ophthalmopathy. Authors of the study amplified TCR beta CDR3 regions from RNA transcripts. Using the HTBI primer set, a first-round RT-PCR was run on the TCR CDR3. A single record per CDR3 protein comes from TCRdb applying MiXCR to the multiplex PCR reads. The table shows some 550,000 distinct CDR3 sequences, with about a sixth occurring only once. Germline CDR1 and CDR2: LGHDT and YNNKEL (reference sequence). The J segment lost 4 bases and the V segment lost 4 bases, leaving 7 bases of the junction unmatched. The length of the CDR3 is 15 residues.

The TCR sequence derives from a woman aged 40 to 49 with Graves' ophthalmopathy. The rearrangement joins TRBV3-1 to TRBJ1-2; 9 bases fit TRBD1. Sequenced input: blood. The DNA of the CDR3 is TGTGCCAGCAGCCCCTGGACAGGGGATTCCTATGGCTACACCTTC. Translating gives CASSPWTGDSYGYTF.